Listed here are 26 T cell receptor beta chains from one sample, sequenced in a study of vaccination and CD4 T cells after COVID-19. The treatment: roughly 10-day PBMC culture with coronavirus spike peptide pools or control peptides (ViraFEST assay). Oncomine TCR Beta short-read sequencing was applied to DNA from cultured CD4+ T cells. MiXCR, applied by TCRdb to the PCR reads, yields one record per CDR3 protein. Among approximately 12,000 distinct CDR3 sequences listed, less than 50% were seen once. Antigens for these TCRs are unknown. The sequencing input was CD4+ T cells from blood, cultured in vitro. These receptors were collected from a human donor who had recovered from COVID-19.

The rearrangement joins TRBV24-1 to TRBJ2-7; 10 bases line up with TRBD2. V lost 1 base to trimming and J lost 2 bases; unmatched junction nucleotides: 7. The CDR3 runs 17 residues. Looked up from germline, CDR1 is KGHDR and CDR2 is SFDVKD. CDR3: CATSDLSPSGGPYEQYF. CDR3 in DNA: TGTGCCACCAGTGATTTAAGTCCTAGCGGGGGACCCTACGAGCAGTACTTC.

The rearrangement joins TRBV20-1 to TRBJ2-7; a weak D match, TRBD1 (8 bases). Germline CDR1 and CDR2: DFQATT and SNEGSKA (reference sequence). V lost 4 bases to trimming and J lost 6 bases, with 22 bases between them. The CDR3 is 15 residues long. In DNA form, the CDR3 reads TGCAGTGCTACCCCCGGAACAGGGGGGGCCGCCGAGCAGTACTTC. Its translation: CSATPGTGGAAEQYF.

This clonotype qualifies as medium-sized (0.01 to 0.1%). J is TRBJ2-7 and V is TRBV9; D perhaps matches TRBD2 (5 bases). The V end lost 3 bases, the J end lost 7 bases, and 17 bases lay between the germline ends. This CDR3 region has 14 residues. Germline loops: CDR1 SGDLS, CDR2 YYNGEE. The CDR3 is CASSGTAHSGEQYF. The CDR3 DNA sequence: TGTGCCAGCAGCGGGACGGCCCACTCGGGAGAGCAGTACTTC.

The chain carries TRBV5-5 and TRBJ1-2, with D perhaps matching TRBD1 (6 bases). The length of the CDR3 is 15 residues. The germline CDR1 and CDR2 sequences are SGHKS and YYEKEE (reference sequence). V shed 4 bases and J shed 3 bases, with 16 bases lying between them. CDR3 nucleotides: TGTGCCAGCAGCAGAACAGGGATGGTTGACTATGGCTACACCTTC. Amino acid sequence: CASSRTGMVDYGYTF.

The CDR3 reads CATSDLPGTKNTGELFF. CDR3 coding DNA: TGTGCCACCAGTGATTTACCCGGGACTAAGAACACCGGGGAGCTGTTTTTT. The chain has TRBV24-1 and TRBJ2-2, with TRBD2 identical over 7 bases. J lost 1 base, V lost 1 base, and 5 bases had no gene match. Germline CDR1 KGHDR, CDR2 SFDVKD. The CDR3 length is 17 residues.

This clonotype was seen only a few times. The V gene is TRBV6-1, the J gene TRBJ2-3; the match to TRBD2 covers 12 bases. J was trimmed by 4 bases and V by 2 bases; bases with no gene match: 1. This CDR3 region has 15 residues. In germline, CDR1 is MNHNS, CDR2 SASEGT. This chain's CDR3 is CASSELAGGPDTQYF. The CDR3 bases are TGTGCCAGCAGTGAACTAGCGGGGGGGCCAGATACGCAGTATTTT.

The chain employs TRBV14 and TRBJ2-1, with a weak D call TRBD2 (5 bases). This CDR3 region has 14 residues. Trimming took 1 base from V and 6 from J, leaving 10 bases between them. Germline CDR1 SGHDN, CDR2 FVKESK. CDR3 sequence: CASSQVRGSNEQFF. CDR3 sequence (DNA): TGTGCCAGCAGCCAAGTTCGAGGGAGCAATGAGCAGTTCTTC.

This chain links TRBV7-6 with TRBJ2-7; TRBD2 is a possible D gene (7 bases). Germline V gene lookup returns CDR1 SGHVS and CDR2 FNYEAQ. The length of the CDR3 is 15 residues. Trimming took 6 bases from V and 3 from J, leaving 18 bases between them. CDR3 bases: TGTGCCAGCAGTTACAGGGAGGGACGGGTCTACGAGCAGTACTTC. This gives the protein CASSYREGRVYEQYF.

The chain has TRBV19 and TRBJ2-2; 14 bases align to TRBD2. This CDR3 comprises 17 residues. Germline loops: CDR1 LNHDA, CDR2 SQIVND (reference sequence). V dropped 7 bases and J dropped 5; count of bases not matched to a gene: 9. The CDR3: CASTLTSGGVGTGELFF. Written as DNA, the CDR3 is TGTGCCAGTACCCTGACTAGCGGGGGGGTGGGAACCGGGGAGCTGTTTTTT.

This chain connects TRBV7-3 to TRBJ2-5; D may be TRBD1 (6 bases). This CDR3 has 15 residues. The germline V gene has CDR1 SGHTA and CDR2 FQGTGA. Deletions cut 4 bases from V and 3 bases from J, with 15 bases between. The CDR3: CASSWEQGRKETQYF. The CDR3 DNA follows: TGTGCCAGCAGCTGGGAACAGGGAAGGAAAGAGACCCAGTACTTC.

The chain combines TRBV2 with TRBJ2-5; D might be TRBD2 (6 bases). Trimming took 8 bases from V and 1 from J, leaving 14 bases between them. CDR3 length: 14 amino acids. Germline loops: CDR1 SNHLY, CDR2 FYNNEI. The CDR3 coding sequence is TGTGCCAGCGGTTGGGGAGGACCCCAAGAGACCCAGTACTTC. Protein sequence: CASGWGGPQETQYF.

The chain carries TRBV7-9 and TRBJ2-3; 7 positions match TRBD2. The CDR3 extends over 16 amino acids. Per germline, CDR1 SEHNR and CDR2 FQNEAQ (reference sequence). J lost 4 bases, V lost 5 bases, and 12 bases had no gene match. The chain's CDR3 is CASSQSGLVGSDTQYF. CDR3 coding DNA: TGTGCCAGCAGCCAATCCGGACTAGTCGGGTCAGATACGCAGTATTTT.

V gene TRBV6-5 combines with J gene TRBJ2-2, with 7 bases lining up with TRBD2. Germline loops: CDR1 MNHEY, CDR2 SVGAGI. CDR3 length: 16 residues. The ends lost 0 bases at V and 2 bases at J; junction bases unmatched: 3. CDR3 region: CASSYSAGVNTGELFF. For the CDR3, the DNA is TGTGCCAGCAGTTACTCTGCGGGGGTCAACACCGGGGAGCTGTTTTTT.

This clonotype was found a few times. J is TRBJ1-5 and V is TRBV19, with D uncertain. The V end lost 4 bases, the J end lost 4 bases, and 11 bases lay between the germline ends. The CDR3 length is 14 residues. Germline V gene lookup returns CDR1 LNHDA and CDR2 SQIVND (reference sequence). The CDR3 loop is CASSNVAGNQPQHF. The CDR3 DNA reads as TGTGCCAGTAGTAATGTGGCGGGAAATCAGCCCCAGCATTTT.

The chain couples TRBV27 to TRBJ2-1, with TRBD1 matching 7 bases. Germline assignment: CDR1 MNHEY and CDR2 SMNVEV (reference sequence). V dropped 5 bases and J dropped 13; count of bases not matched to a gene: 8. The CDR3 loop spans 12 amino acids. DNA of the CDR3: TGTGCCAGCAGTCCGTTCGGGACAGATCAGTTCTTC. Its translation: CASSPFGTDQFF.

V usage is TRBV4-1 and J usage is TRBJ2-1; a weak D match, TRBD2 (6 bases). V lost 7 bases to trimming and J lost 4 bases, with 14 bases between them. Germline V gene data show CDR1 as MGHRA and CDR2 as YSYEKL. The CDR3 has 14 residues. The CDR3: CASTGGRGYNEQFF. CDR3 sequence (DNA): TGCGCCAGCACAGGAGGGCGGGGATACAATGAGCAGTTCTTC.

This sequence joins TRBV19 and TRBJ1-2, with D uncertain. The CDR3 covers 15 residues. CDR1 LNHDA and CDR2 SQIVND come from the germline V gene (reference sequence). Trimming left V 5 bases short and J 3 bases short, with 16 bases between. DNA for the CDR3: TGTGCCAGTAGTGGTAGGGCAACAAGGGACTATGGCTACACCTTC. Its protein product is CASSGRATRDYGYTF.

The V and J genes are TRBV27 and TRBJ1-2; D is perhaps TRBD1 (5 bases). Trimming cost V 6 bases and J 0 bases, with 17 bases left between them. CDR3 length: 16 residues. Germline V gives CDR1 MNHEY, CDR2 SMNVEV (reference sequence). The CDR3 DNA reads as TGTGCCAGCAGACCTTACGGGGCCCAAACTAACTATGGCTACACCTTC. It specifies CASRPYGAQTNYGYTF.

This clonotype was detected only once. V usage is TRBV6-1 and J usage is TRBJ1-1, with 7 bases that match TRBD1. CDR1 is MNHNS and CDR2 is SASEGT in the germline V gene. The CDR3 runs to 13 residues. V lost 8 bases, J lost 2 bases, and 5 bases stayed unmatched. The CDR3 bases are TGTGCCAGCCACAGGGGACTAAACACTGAAGCTTTCTTT. This codes for CASHRGLNTEAFF.

This clonotype showed up just a few times. The chain is built from TRBV19 and TRBJ2-3; TRBD2 aligns across 9 bases. The CDR3 covers 16 residues. J gave up 1 base and V 6 bases, and 8 bases lay outside the gene matches. The germline V gene encodes CDR1 LNHDA and CDR2 SQIVND (reference sequence). The CDR3 spells CASSRLAGEGTDTQYF. CDR3 bases: TGTGCCAGTAGCCGATTAGCGGGAGAGGGCACAGATACGCAGTATTTT.

V and J are TRBV6-2 or TRBV6-3 and TRBJ2-5; D remains ambiguous. The V gene's germline CDR1 is MNHEY and CDR2 SVGEGT. V was cut by 6 bases and J by 5 bases, with 10 bases left in between. This CDR3 is 12 amino acids long. Here the CDR3 reads CASSPPWETQYF. CDR3 nucleotide sequence: TGTGCCAGCAGCCCCCCTTGGGAGACCCAGTACTTC.

The chain uses TRBV6-2 or TRBV6-3 and TRBJ2-7; 8 bases align to TRBD1. This CDR3 has 14 amino acids. From germline, CDR1 is MNHEY and CDR2 SVGEGT. Trimming cost V 5 bases and J 4 bases; bases outside gene matches: 7. The DNA for the CDR3 is TGTGCCAGCAGTACAGGGGGGTCCGTATACGAGCAGTACTTC. It translates to CASSTGGSVYEQYF.

The sample holds a few counts of this clonotype. This sequence joins TRBV6-5 and TRBJ1-5; a possible D gene is TRBD1 (5 bases). Per the germline V gene, CDR1 is MNHEY and CDR2 is SVGAGI. V was clipped by 0 bases and J by 1 base, with 10 bases between them. CDR3 size: 16 residues. CDR3: CASSYSTGGSNQPQHF. The CDR3 coding sequence is TGTGCCAGCAGTTACTCGACCGGGGGGAGCAATCAGCCCCAGCATTTT.

CDR3 protein: CASSLNLGNEQFF. For the CDR3, the DNA is TGTGCCAGCAGCTTAAACTTGGGCAATGAGCAGTTCTTC. This sequence joins TRBV7-3 and TRBJ2-1, with D hard to call. V was trimmed by 1 base and J by 6 bases, leaving 7 bases between them. Germline assignment: CDR1 SGHTA and CDR2 FQGTGA. The CDR3 runs 13 residues.

This clonotype was picked up a small number of times. The chain recombines TRBV27 with TRBJ1-2, with D uncertain. Per germline, CDR1 MNHEY and CDR2 SMNVEV (reference sequence). The length of the CDR3 is 13 residues. V gave up 6 bases and J gave up 2 bases, with 10 bases separating them. The CDR3, as DNA: TGTGCCAGCAGATCCATGGAGAACTATGGCTACACCTTC. Translation: CASRSMENYGYTF.

The chain recombines TRBV2 with TRBJ2-3; TRBD2 is a possible D gene (6 bases). Trimming pared 3 bases from V and 6 bases from J, leaving 13 bases between. This CDR3 has 14 amino acids. In germline, CDR1 is SNHLY, CDR2 FYNNEI. The CDR3: CASSDVGGSDTQYF. CDR3 coding DNA: TGTGCCAGCAGTGACGTCGGAGGGTCTGATACGCAGTATTTT.